Below, 2 T cell receptor beta chains from the same sample are listed, as sequenced in a study of shared clonotypes between healthy human individuals. CD45RO negativity and positive selection for CCR7 defined naive CD8 cells, a population that excluded terminally differentiated effector memory CD45RA+ cells. Repertoires were generated with immunoSEQ multiplex PCR, while TCRdb's copy carries only in-frame clones and drops some. The sample includes approximately 2,200,000 clones, roughly 91% of them seen just once. Sequenced input: naive CD8+ T cells from PBMCs. These receptors were taken from a man aged 18 to 29 in good health. Some clones in this sample may be carry-over from other donors' samples.

This chain uses TRBV10-3 with TRBJ2-2; D is ambiguous. The V end was cut by 10 bases, the J end by 2 bases, with 23 bases between. From germline, CDR1 is ENHRY and CDR2 SYGVKD. There are 17 residues in the CDR3. CDR3 in DNA: TGTGCCACACAACCCCCAGGTACCCACCTCAACACCGGGGAGCTGTTTTTT. It specifies CATQPPGTHLNTGELFF.

The rearrangement uses TRBV7-9 and TRBJ2-7; D might be TRBD1 or TRBD2, each matching 6 bases. Germline V gene lookup returns CDR1 SEHNR and CDR2 FQNEAQ (reference sequence). This CDR3 region has 16 residues. Trimming left V 6 bases short and J 1 base short, with 19 bases between. CDR3 DNA sequence: TGTGCCAGCAGGACGGGGGCTGGAGACAGATCCTACGAGCAGTACTTC. Its protein product is CASRTGAGDRSYEQYF.